A selection of T cell receptor beta chains follows, all from one sample in a study of CD8 T cells in ankylosing spondylitis. TCRdb reprocessed the 5' RACE reads with MiXCR, giving one entry per CDR3 protein. The sample lists tens of thousands of distinct CDR3 sequences; around 30% were seen once. Sequencing was carried out using synovial fluid, either unsorted or a sorted T cell fraction (not recorded which). The receptor set was obtained from a male donor with ankylosing spondylitis. CDR3s include the opening cysteine and the closing phenylalanine or tryptophan. A D gene is named only where the DNA matches it firmly. Size is omitted from some rows. Given values are once, few, many or a class for expanded clones.

D	V	size	J	DNA	CDR3
TRBD2	TRBV6-1	few	TRBJ2-1	TGTGCCAGCAGTCTAGCGGGAGGGCAGTCCGATGAGCAGTTCTTC	CASSLAGGQSDEQFF
TRBD2	TRBV20-1	NA	TRBJ2-1	TGCAGTGCTAGAGCCTCCCTTTTTAGCGGGAACGAGCAGTTCTTC	CSARASLFSGNEQFF
TRBD1	TRBV4-1	NA	TRBJ1-1	TGCGCCAGCAGCCAAGAACAGGGGGAGGCTTTCTTT	CASSQEQGEAFF
NA	TRBV28	NA	TRBJ2-3	TGTGCCAGCAGTTTACATGCGGATCGGGGAGTAGATACGCAGTATTTT	CASSLHADRGVDTQYF
NA	TRBV27	NA	TRBJ1-1	TGTGCCAGCAGTTTAGAAGGGGTGGGCACTGAAGCTTTCTTT	CASSLEGVGTEAFF
TRBD2	TRBV18	few	TRBJ2-3	TGTGCCAGCTCACCCCCGGGACTAGCAGCAGATACGCAGTATTTT	CASSPPGLAADTQYF
TRBD2	TRBV20-1	NA	TRBJ2-3	TGCAGTGCTAATAGCGGGAGGGAGGCAGATACGCAGTATTTT	CSANSGREADTQYF
NA	TRBV4-2	NA	TRBJ1-4	TGTGCCAGCAGCTCAGACAGGACCTATGAAAAACTGTTTTTT	CASSSDRTYEKLFF
NA	TRBV27	few	TRBJ2-2	TGTGCCAGCACCCTAAGAAGCCACACCGGGGAGCTGTTTTTT	CASTLRSHTGELFF
NA	TRBV5-5	NA	TRBJ1-5	TGTGCCAGCAGCTTAAGCAGGGGCGGTCAGCCCCAGCATTTT	CASSLSRGGQPQHF
TRBD1	TRBV3-1	NA	TRBJ1-1	TGTGCCAGCAGCCACCCCGGGACAGGGCGAACTGAAGCTTTCTTT	CASSHPGTGRTEAFF
TRBD1	TRBV5-5	NA	TRBJ1-1	TGTGCCAGCAGCCGGGGACAGATGAACACTGAAGCTTTCTTT	CASSRGQMNTEAFF
TRBD2	TRBV30	NA	TRBJ2-3	TGTGCCTGGCAAAAACTCGGGACTAGCGGGGATAGCACAGATACGCTGTATTTT	CAWQKLGTSGDSTDTLYF
TRBD1	TRBV11-2	NA	TRBJ1-4	TGTGCCAGCAGCTTGTATGGGACAGGGATACTTAATGAAAAACTGTTTTTT	CASSLYGTGILNEKLFF
NA	TRBV2	many	TRBJ2-7	TGTGCCAGCAGTGACCTGCCAGGATTATTCTACGAGCAGTACTTC	CASSDLPGLFYEQYF
TRBD1	TRBV6-5	NA	TRBJ2-5	TGTGCCAGCAGTTACTCGGACAGGGGGGAGACCCAGTACTTC	CASSYSDRGETQYF
NA	TRBV7-9	few	TRBJ2-1	TGTGCCAGCAGCATTACCACAGGGTTGAGGAATGAGCAGTTCTTC	CASSITTGLRNEQFF
TRBD1	TRBV24-1	few	TRBJ2-3	TGTGCCACCAGTGACCAGGACAGGGGAGATACGCAGTATTTT	CATSDQDRGDTQYF
TRBD2	TRBV29-1	NA	TRBJ2-1	TGCAGCGTTGAACTAAGGCTAGCGGGACCCAATGAGCAGTTCTTC	CSVELRLAGPNEQFF
TRBD2	TRBV12-3/TRBV12-4	few	TRBJ2-1	TGTGCCAGCAGTCCAGGGACTAGCGGGATCTCCAGCTCCTACAATGAGCAGTTCTTC	CASSPGTSGISSSYNEQFF
TRBD1	TRBV28	few	TRBJ2-6	TGTGCCAGCAGTTTGCTCGACAGGGGATCCGGGGCCAACGTCCTGACTTTC	CASSLLDRGSGANVLTF
NA	TRBV6-2/TRBV6-3	NA	TRBJ2-1	TGTGCCAGCAGCCGAAGCGTATGGGAGCAGTTCTTC	CASSRSVWEQFF
NA	TRBV6-6	NA	TRBJ1-2	TGTGCCAGCTCCCCCGAAGCGTATGGCTACACCTTC	CASSPEAYGYTF
TRBD2	TRBV20-1	NA	TRBJ2-3	TGCAGTGCTAGCCGAGCGGGAGGTACGCCAGATACGCAGTATTTT	CSASRAGGTPDTQYF
TRBD2	TRBV2	NA	TRBJ2-1	TGTGCCAGCCTAACTAGCGGGAGGGCCACTTACAATGAGCAGTTCTTC	CASLTSGRATYNEQFF
NA	TRBV7-7	NA	TRBJ2-7	TGTGCCAGCAGCCCCTCTAAGGGGCACGAGCAGTACTTC	CASSPSKGHEQYF
NA	TRBV19	few	TRBJ1-1	TGTGCCAGTAGTCCCGCCGGGCCTCTGAACACTGAAGCTTTCTTT	CASSPAGPLNTEAFF
NA	TRBV4-2	few	TRBJ1-3	TGTGCCAGCAGCAAGGTGTGGCCTGGAAACACCATATATTTT	CASSKVWPGNTIYF
NA	TRBV19	NA	TRBJ1-5	TGTGCCAGTAGTCCCTGGGGGTACAATCAGCCCCAGCATTTT	CASSPWGYNQPQHF
TRBD1	TRBV6-2/TRBV6-3	NA	TRBJ2-2	TGTGCCAGCAGTTACACCGATATGGGACAGGAGAACACCGGGGAGCTGTTTTTT	CASSYTDMGQENTGELFF
NA	TRBV7-9	few	TRBJ2-7	TGTGCCAGCAGCTTAGGTTTGATCTACGAGCAGTACTTC	CASSLGLIYEQYF
TRBD1	TRBV5-4	NA	TRBJ1-2	TGTGCCAGCAGCTTGGGGACAGGGCAATATGGCTACACCTTC	CASSLGTGQYGYTF
NA	TRBV5-1	NA	TRBJ2-3	TGCGCCAGCAGCGCATATGGGGGTAGCACAGATACGCAGTATTTT	CASSAYGGSTDTQYF
NA	TRBV27	NA	TRBJ1-6	TGTGCCAGTAAGAAGGCTGGGAATTCACCCCTCCACTTT	CASKKAGNSPLHF
TRBD2	TRBV2	many	TRBJ2-7	TGTGCCAGCAGTACCGGGACTAGCGGGACCTCGGGGCAGGAGCAGTACTTC	CASSTGTSGTSGQEQYF
TRBD1	TRBV9	NA	TRBJ1-3	TGTGCCAGCAGCGTGGGACAGGGCTCTGGAGACACCATATATTTT	CASSVGQGSGDTIYF
NA	TRBV29-1	NA	TRBJ2-1	TGCAGCGCTCAGGGGTGGGCAGCCCGGGACAATGAGCAGTTCTTC	CSAQGWAARDNEQFF
NA	TRBV20-1	few	TRBJ2-2	TGCAGTACCAGGGAGGACACCGGGGAGCTGTTTTTT	CSTREDTGELFF
TRBD1	TRBV5-1	NA	TRBJ2-5	TGCGCCAGCAGCTGGTACCGGGACAGGGGGTACCAAGAGACCCAGTACTTC	CASSWYRDRGYQETQYF
TRBD2	TRBV24-1	few	TRBJ2-1	TGTGCCACCGGGACTAGCGCTTACAATGAGCAGTTCTTC	CATGTSAYNEQFF
NA	TRBV7-9	many	TRBJ2-1	TGTGCCAGCAGCTCCGGGGGGCTAGCGGCCTACAATGAGCAGTTCTTC	CASSSGGLAAYNEQFF
NA	TRBV2	many	TRBJ1-5	TGTGCCAGCAGTGGGTGGACAGTCCAAGGTCGTAGCAATCAGCCCCAGCATTTT	CASSGWTVQGRSNQPQHF
NA	TRBV13	NA	TRBJ1-1	TGTGCCAGCAGATACAGGACAAACAACACTGAAGCTTTCTTT	CASRYRTNNTEAFF
NA	TRBV15	NA	TRBJ2-2	TGTGCCACCAGTGCGCCGGGTTCCACCGGGGAGCTGTTTTTT	CATSAPGSTGELFF
NA	TRBV12-3/TRBV12-4	NA	TRBJ2-2	TGTGCCAGCAGCCCCCGGCCGCCCCAAACCGGGGAGCTGTTTTTT	CASSPRPPQTGELFF
NA	TRBV7-8	NA	TRBJ2-2	TGTGCCAGCAGCTTATCTCTTAGCGAGAACACCGGGGAGCTGTTTTTT	CASSLSLSENTGELFF